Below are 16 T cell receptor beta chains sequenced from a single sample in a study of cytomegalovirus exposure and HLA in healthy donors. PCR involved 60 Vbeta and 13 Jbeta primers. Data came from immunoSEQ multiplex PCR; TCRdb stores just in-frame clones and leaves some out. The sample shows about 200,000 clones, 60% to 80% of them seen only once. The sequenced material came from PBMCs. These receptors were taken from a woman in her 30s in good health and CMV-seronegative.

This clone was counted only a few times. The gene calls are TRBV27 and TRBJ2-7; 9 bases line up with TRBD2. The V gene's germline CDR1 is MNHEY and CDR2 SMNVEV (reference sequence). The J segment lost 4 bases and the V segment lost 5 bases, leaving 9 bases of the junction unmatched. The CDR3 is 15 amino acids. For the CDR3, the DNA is TGTGCCAGCAGTCGCGCGGGGGGGCAAAGGTACGAGCAGTACTTC. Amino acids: CASSRAGGQRYEQYF.

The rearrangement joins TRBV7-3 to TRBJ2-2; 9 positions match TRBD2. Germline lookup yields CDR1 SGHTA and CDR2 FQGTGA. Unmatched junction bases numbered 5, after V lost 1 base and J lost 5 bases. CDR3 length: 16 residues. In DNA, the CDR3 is TGTGCCAGCAGCTTAAAAGGACTAGCGAGGACCGGGGAGCTGTTTTTT. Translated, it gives CASSLKGLARTGELFF.

The CDR3 bases are TGTGCCAGCATCGATAATGTCGGCACTGAAGCTTTCTTT. It yields the protein CASIDNVGTEAFF. The V and J genes are TRBV2 and TRBJ1-1; the D is unclear. V dropped 7 bases and J dropped 4 bases, with 13 bases sitting between them. Germline CDR1 reads SNHLY; CDR2 reads FYNNEI. The CDR3 has 13 residues.

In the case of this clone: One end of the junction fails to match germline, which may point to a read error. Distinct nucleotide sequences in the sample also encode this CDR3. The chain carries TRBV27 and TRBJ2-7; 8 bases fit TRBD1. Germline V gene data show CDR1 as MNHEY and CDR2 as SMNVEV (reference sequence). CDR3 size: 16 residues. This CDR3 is CASSLRRGDRSYEQYF. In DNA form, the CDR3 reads TGTGCCAGCAGTTTAAGGCGAGGGGACAGGAGCTACGAGCAGTACTTT.

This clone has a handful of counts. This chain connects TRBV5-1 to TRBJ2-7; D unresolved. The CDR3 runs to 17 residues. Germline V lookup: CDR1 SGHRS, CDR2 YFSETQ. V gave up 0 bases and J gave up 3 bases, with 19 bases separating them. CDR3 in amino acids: CASSLGSVGVRNYEQYF. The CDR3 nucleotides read TGCGCCAGCAGCTTGGGCTCGGTCGGAGTGAGGAACTACGAGCAGTACTTC.

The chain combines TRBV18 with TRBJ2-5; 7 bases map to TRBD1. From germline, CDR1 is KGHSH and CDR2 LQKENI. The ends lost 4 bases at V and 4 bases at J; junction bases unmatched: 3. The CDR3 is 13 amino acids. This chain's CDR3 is CASSRPGGETQYF. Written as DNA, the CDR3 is TGTGCCAGCTCACGGCCAGGGGGAGAGACCCAGTACTTC.

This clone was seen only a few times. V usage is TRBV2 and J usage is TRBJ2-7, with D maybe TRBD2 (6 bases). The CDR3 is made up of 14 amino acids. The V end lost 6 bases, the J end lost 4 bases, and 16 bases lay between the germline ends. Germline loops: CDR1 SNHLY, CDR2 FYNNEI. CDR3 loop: CASSMRGLGYEQYF. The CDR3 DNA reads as TGTGCCAGCAGCATGAGGGGACTCGGATACGAGCAGTACTTC.

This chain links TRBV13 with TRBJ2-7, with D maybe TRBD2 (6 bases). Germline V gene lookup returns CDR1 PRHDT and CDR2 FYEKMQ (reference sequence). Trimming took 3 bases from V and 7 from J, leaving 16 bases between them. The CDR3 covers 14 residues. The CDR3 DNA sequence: TGTGCCAGCAGCTTTGGAGGAGGGAAGATAGAGCAGTACTTC. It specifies CASSFGGGKIEQYF.

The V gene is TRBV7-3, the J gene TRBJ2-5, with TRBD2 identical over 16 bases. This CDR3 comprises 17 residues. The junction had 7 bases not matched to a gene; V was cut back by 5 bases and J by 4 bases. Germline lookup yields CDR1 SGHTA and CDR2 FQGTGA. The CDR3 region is CASSPVGLAGGPETQYF. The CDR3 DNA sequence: TGTGCCAGCAGCCCGGTGGGACTAGCGGGGGGGCCAGAGACCCAGTACTTC.

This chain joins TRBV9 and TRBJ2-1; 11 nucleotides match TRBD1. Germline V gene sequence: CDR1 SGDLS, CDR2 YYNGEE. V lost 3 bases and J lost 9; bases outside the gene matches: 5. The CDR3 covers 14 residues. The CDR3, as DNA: TGTGCCAGCAGCGGAGGACAGGGGGCTGTTGAGCAGTTCTTC. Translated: CASSGGQGAVEQFF.

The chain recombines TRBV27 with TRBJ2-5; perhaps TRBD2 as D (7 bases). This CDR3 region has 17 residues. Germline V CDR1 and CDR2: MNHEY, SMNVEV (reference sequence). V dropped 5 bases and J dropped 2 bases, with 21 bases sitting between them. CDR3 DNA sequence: TGTGCCAGCAGTCCTACATGGGGGGGGCCTGGGCAAGAGACCCAGTACTTC. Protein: CASSPTWGGPGQETQYF.

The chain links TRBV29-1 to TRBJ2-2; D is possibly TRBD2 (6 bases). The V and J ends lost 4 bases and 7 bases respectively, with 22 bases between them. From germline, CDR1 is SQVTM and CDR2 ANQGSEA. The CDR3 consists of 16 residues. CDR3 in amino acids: CSVGNNWASGVGELFF. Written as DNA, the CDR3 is TGCAGCGTTGGAAACAACTGGGCCTCGGGGGTCGGGGAGCTGTTTTTT.

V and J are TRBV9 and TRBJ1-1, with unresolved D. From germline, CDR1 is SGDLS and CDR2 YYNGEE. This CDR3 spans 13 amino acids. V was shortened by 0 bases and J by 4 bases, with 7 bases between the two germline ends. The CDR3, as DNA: TGTGCCAGCAGCGTAGGGGCCCGCACTGAAGCTTTCTTT. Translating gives CASSVGARTEAFF.

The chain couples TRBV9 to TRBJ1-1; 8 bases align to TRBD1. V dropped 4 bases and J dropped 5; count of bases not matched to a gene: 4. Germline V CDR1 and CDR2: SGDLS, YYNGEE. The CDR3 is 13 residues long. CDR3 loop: CASSSRGHTEAFF. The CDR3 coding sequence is TGTGCCAGCAGCTCCAGGGGGCATACTGAAGCTTTCTTT.

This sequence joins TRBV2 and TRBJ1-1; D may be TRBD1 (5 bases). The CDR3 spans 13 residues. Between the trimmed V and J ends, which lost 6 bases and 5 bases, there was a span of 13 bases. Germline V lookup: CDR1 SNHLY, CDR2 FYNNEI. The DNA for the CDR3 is TGTGCCAGCAGGACAGTCGGGTGGACTGAAGCTTTCTTT. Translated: CASRTVGWTEAFF.

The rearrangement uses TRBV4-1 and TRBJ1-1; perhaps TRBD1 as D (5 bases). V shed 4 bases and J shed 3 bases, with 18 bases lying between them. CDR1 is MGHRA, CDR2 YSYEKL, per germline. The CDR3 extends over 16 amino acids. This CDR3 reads CASSPLQATRDTEAFF. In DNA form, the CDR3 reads TGCGCCAGCAGCCCCCTCCAGGCCACCAGGGACACTGAAGCTTTCTTT.